Listed here are 2 T cell receptor beta chains from one sample, sequenced in a study of vaccination effects on CD4 cells after COVID-19 (dated by TCRdb to between 2021 and 2024). Their antigens are not known. In the ViraFEST assay, PBMC were stimulated with viral peptide pools, and antigen-specific CD4+ T cell clonotypes were then identified by expansion using TCR sequencing. After around ten days of culture, CD4+ T cells were isolated with the EasySep CD4+ T cell isolation kit. PCR-confirmed SARS-CoV-2 infection had occurred in convalescent patients between March and December 2020, before the Alpha, Beta and Delta variants emerged in the United States. The library was made by the immunoSEQ multiplex PCR assay. Here the immuneACCESS table is served through TCRdb, limited to in-frame sequences with V and J called. Missing clones are a known gap in these copies; in checked studies unresolved V genes cover under half, and the rest lacks a known reason. The sample has 20,000 to 25,000 clones on record, over 65% of them singletons. Clones ranked in the top ten supply about 39% of the sample.

The specimen comprised CD4+ T cells from PBMCs cultured with a peptide pool, sampled before COVID-19 vaccination. Receptors originate from a human donor who had a prior SARS-CoV-2 infection.

This chain links TRBV18 with TRBJ2-1; D not resolved. Trimming shortened V by 6 bases and J by 16 bases, and 22 bases separated the two germline ends. The germline V gene encodes CDR1 KGHSH and CDR2 LQKENI. The CDR3 is made up of 13 amino acids. CDR3 region: CASSPTNSRFLFF. CDR3 coding DNA: TGTGCCAGCTCCCCCACGAACAGCCGGTTCCTTTTCTTC. Full variable domain (missing parts from reference TRBV18 and TRBJ2-1): NAGVMQNPRHLVRRRGQEARLRCSPMKGHSHVYWYRQLPEEGLKFMVYLQKENIIDESGMPKERFSAEFPKEGPSILRIQQVVRGDSAAYFCASSPTNSRFLFFGPGTRLTVL.

The chain uses TRBV11-2 and TRBJ2-6; D unclear. Germline V gene data show CDR1 as SGHAT and CDR2 as FQNNGV. Deletions cut 1 base from V and 1 base from J, with 5 bases between. This CDR3 is built from 15 residues. CDR3 in amino acids: CASSLALSGANVLTF. The CDR3 DNA reads as TGTGCCAGCAGCTTAGCCCTATCTGGGGCCAACGTCCTGACTTTC.